A selection of T cell receptor beta chains follows, all from one sample in a study of Graves' ophthalmopathy and Graves' hyperthyroidism. TCRdb redid the calling of the multiplex PCR reads with MiXCR, one entry per CDR3 protein. The sample lists fewer than 350,000 distinct CDR3 sequences, 15% to 20% occurring once. The sequencing input was peripheral blood. The source of these receptors is an adult man with Graves' ophthalmopathy. CDR3s include the opening cysteine and the closing phenylalanine or tryptophan. Each record gives: V gene, D gene, clone size, J gene, CDR3 protein, CDR3 DNA. A D gene is named only where the DNA matches it firmly. Clone size appears in some rows only: once, few, many, or a class for an expanded clone.

v_gene: TRBV2; d_gene: .; abundance: many; j_gene: TRBJ2-2; CDR3aa: CASSSENTGELFF; CDR3nt: TGTGCCAGCAGTTCGGAAAACACCGGGGAGCTGTTTTTT
v_gene: TRBV7-9; d_gene: .; abundance: many; j_gene: TRBJ1-3; CDR3aa: CASSFTTAGNTIYF; CDR3nt: TGTGCCAGCAGCTTTACAACAGCTGGAAACACCATATATTTT
v_gene: TRBV27; d_gene: .; abundance: many; j_gene: TRBJ2-6; CDR3aa: CASSLGGGPSGANVLTF; CDR3nt: TGTGCCAGCAGTTTAGGTGGAGGGCCCTCCGGGGCCAACGTCCTGACTTTC
v_gene: TRBV30; d_gene: TRBD1; abundance: .; j_gene: TRBJ1-6; CDR3aa: CAWMEVGTGSSPLHF; CDR3nt: TGTGCCTGGATGGAAGTCGGGACAGGGTCTTCACCCCTCCACTTT
v_gene: TRBV3-1; d_gene: TRBD2; abundance: .; j_gene: TRBJ2-5; CDR3aa: CASSSRLAGATQTQYF; CDR3nt: TGTGCCAGCAGCTCCCGACTAGCGGGAGCTACACAGACCCAGTACTTC
v_gene: TRBV6-5; d_gene: TRBD2; abundance: many; j_gene: TRBJ2-3; CDR3aa: CASSYGSGGGNTQYF; CDR3nt: TGTGCCAGCAGTTACGGGAGCGGGGGGGGAAATACGCAGTATTTT
v_gene: TRBV4-2; d_gene: .; abundance: many; j_gene: TRBJ1-1; CDR3aa: CASSHLRDTAGWGAFF; CDR3nt: TGTGCCAGCAGCCACCTCCGGGACACGGCCGGATGGGGAGCTTTCTTT
v_gene: TRBV12-5; d_gene: .; abundance: .; j_gene: TRBJ1-5; CDR3aa: CASALVGPATQHF; CDR3nt: TGTGCTAGTGCCTTGGTGGGCCCGGCGACCCAGCATTTT
v_gene: TRBV7-8; d_gene: TRBD2; abundance: many; j_gene: TRBJ2-5; CDR3aa: CASSLRGLAGGQETQYF; CDR3nt: TGTGCCAGCAGCCTCCGTGGACTAGCGGGGGGCCAAGAGACCCAGTACTTC
v_gene: TRBV2; d_gene: .; abundance: many; j_gene: TRBJ1-1; CDR3aa: CASSGDRSSEAFF; CDR3nt: TGTGCCAGCAGCGGTGACAGGAGCTCTGAAGCTTTCTTT
v_gene: TRBV6-5; d_gene: TRBD2; abundance: many; j_gene: TRBJ2-5; CDR3aa: CASRLGRPSQETQYF; CDR3nt: TGTGCCAGCCGACTCGGGAGGCCTTCCCAAGAGACCCAGTACTTC
v_gene: TRBV6-5; d_gene: .; abundance: .; j_gene: TRBJ1-1; CDR3aa: CASSYSRVVMNTEACF; CDR3nt: TGTGCCAGCAGTTACTCGAGAGTCGTGATGAACACTGAAGCTTGCTTT
v_gene: TRBV10-3; d_gene: .; abundance: many; j_gene: TRBJ1-5; CDR3aa: CATSGGDSSNQPQHF; CDR3nt: TGTGCCACCTCAGGAGGGGACTCTAGCAATCAGCCCCAGCATTTT
v_gene: TRBV9; d_gene: .; abundance: many; j_gene: TRBJ1-6; CDR3aa: CASSVGWTDSYNSPLHF; CDR3nt: TGTGCCAGCAGCGTAGGTTGGACCGACTCCTATAATTCACCCCTCCACTTT
v_gene: TRBV28; d_gene: .; abundance: .; j_gene: TRBJ1-3; CDR3aa: CASSQSGKYSGNTIFF; CDR3nt: TGTGCCAGCAGTCAATCCGGGAAATACTCTGGAAACACCATATTTTTT
v_gene: TRBV4-2; d_gene: TRBD2; abundance: .; j_gene: TRBJ2-7; CDR3aa: CASSPPILAGAYEQYF; CDR3nt: TGTGCCAGCAGCCCCCCGATACTAGCGGGAGCTTACGAGCAGTACTTC
v_gene: TRBV20-1; d_gene: TRBD1; abundance: many; j_gene: TRBJ1-5; CDR3aa: CSARTGLNQPQHF; CDR3nt: TGCAGTGCCAGGACAGGGCTAAATCAGCCCCAGCATTTT
v_gene: TRBV6-5; d_gene: TRBD1; abundance: many; j_gene: TRBJ1-6; CDR3aa: CASSRQTGFSPLHF; CDR3nt: TGTGCCAGCAGCAGACAGACAGGGTTTTCACCCCTCCACTTT
v_gene: TRBV6-1; d_gene: .; abundance: .; j_gene: TRBJ2-7; CDR3aa: CASTGARITDSYEQYF; CDR3nt: TGTGCCAGCACCGGAGCGAGGATCACAGACTCCTACGAGCAGTACTTC
v_gene: TRBV6-1; d_gene: .; abundance: .; j_gene: TRBJ1-2; CDR3aa: CASSRGKQNTNYGYIF; CDR3nt: TGTGCCAGCAGTAGGGGCAAACAGAACACTAACTATGGCTACATCTTC
v_gene: TRBV11-2; d_gene: .; abundance: many; j_gene: TRBJ1-2; CDR3aa: CASSSSGIYYGYTF; CDR3nt: TGTGCCAGCAGCTCGTCAGGGATATACTATGGCTACACCTTC
v_gene: TRBV12-3/TRBV12-4; d_gene: .; abundance: many; j_gene: TRBJ2-7; CDR3aa: CASSPGDRTYEQYF; CDR3nt: TGTGCCAGCAGCCCCGGAGACAGGACCTACGAGCAGTACTTC
v_gene: TRBV27; d_gene: .; abundance: .; j_gene: TRBJ2-7; CDR3aa: CASSPQEGALEQYF; CDR3nt: TGTGCCAGCAGTCCGCAAGAGGGAGCTCTCGAGCAGTACTTC
v_gene: TRBV6-1; d_gene: .; abundance: .; j_gene: TRBJ1-1; CDR3aa: CASSVTGGRTEAFF; CDR3nt: TGTGCCAGCAGTGTTACGGGAGGGCGCACTGAAGCTTTCTTT
v_gene: TRBV6-5; d_gene: TRBD1; abundance: many; j_gene: TRBJ1-5; CDR3aa: CASSRDRGDQPQHF; CDR3nt: TGTGCCAGCAGCAGGGACAGGGGAGATCAGCCCCAGCATTTT
v_gene: TRBV6-2/TRBV6-3; d_gene: .; abundance: many; j_gene: TRBJ1-1; CDR3aa: CASKLDGAPTEAFF; CDR3nt: TGTGCCAGCAAGCTAGACGGAGCCCCCACTGAAGCTTTCTTT
v_gene: TRBV6-1; d_gene: TRBD1; abundance: many; j_gene: TRBJ1-3; CDR3aa: CASSRRQGAASGNTIYF; CDR3nt: TGTGCCAGCAGCCGCCGACAGGGAGCCGCCTCTGGAAACACCATATATTTT
v_gene: TRBV28; d_gene: TRBD1; abundance: many; j_gene: TRBJ1-1; CDR3aa: CASSPIGTGQRKNTEAFF; CDR3nt: TGTGCCAGCAGTCCGATAGGGACAGGGCAGAGAAAGAACACTGAAGCTTTCTTT
v_gene: TRBV6-4; d_gene: TRBD1; abundance: .; j_gene: TRBJ1-6; CDR3aa: CASSYDRENSPLHF; CDR3nt: TGTGCCAGCAGTTACGACAGGGAAAATTCACCCCTCCACTTT
v_gene: TRBV25-1; d_gene: TRBD1; abundance: many; j_gene: TRBJ2-2; CDR3aa: CASRRRDRETGELFF; CDR3nt: TGTGCCAGCAGGAGGCGGGACAGGGAAACCGGGGAGCTGTTTTTT